This T cell receptor (beta chain) was found in a study of long-term antiretroviral therapy in people with HIV. Remarks on this clone: As yet, its antigen is unknown.

For each donor, at least one pre-ART and at least two post-ART PBMC samples were available. Deletions cut 7 bases from V and 9 bases from J, with 16 bases between. This CDR3 comprises 13 residues. Germline CDR1 MNHNS, CDR2 SASEGT. Run at survey level, the immunoSEQ assay was version v3.0. It was roughly 35,000-50,000 T-cell genomes per sample that sequencing targeted. TCRdb keeps only in-frame clones here, not all; method: immunoSEQ multiplex PCR. The sample yields roughly 29,000 clones, approximately 95% seen once. Notes on the study in general: Among HIV repertoires, CDR3 length ranges were narrower than those of controls. ART was followed by higher diversity that remained below transplant donor controls.

This sequence joins TRBV6-1 and TRBJ2-1, with D possibly being TRBD2 (6 bases). The specimen comprised unsorted PBMCs, sampled 5.3 years after starting antiretroviral therapy. The TCR comes from a man younger than 45 with HIV. The CDR3 DNA sequence: TGTGCCAGCACCGAAGGGGACTCCGCTGAGCAGTTCTTC. It translates to CASTEGDSAEQFF.